This is a list of T cell receptor beta chains from one sample in a study of shared clonotypes between healthy human individuals. Repertoires were generated with immunoSEQ multiplex PCR, while TCRdb's copy carries only in-frame clones and drops some. The repertoire consists of roughly 110,000 clones, with roughly two thirds occurring once and the leading ten covering roughly a quarter. The source material was memory CD8+ T cells sorted from blood. These TCRs come from a woman in her thirties in good health. The CDR3 runs from the conserved cysteine through the conserved F or W. The D gene is left open where the match is weak. Only some rows state a clone size, as once, few, many or a class for expanded clones.

v_call	clone_size	d_call	j_call	cdr3_nt	cdr3_aa
TRBV2	.	.	TRBJ2-3	TGTGCCAGCAGTGAAGGGGTAGGGTTCGATACGCAGTATTTT	CASSEGVGFDTQYF
TRBV15	.	.	TRBJ2-3	TGTGCCACCAGCACGCGGACTCACACAGATACGCAGTATTTT	CATSTRTHTDTQYF
TRBV10-2	.	.	TRBJ2-7	TGCGCCAGCAGAGAACTGGGGACGGCGAGCTCCTACGAGCAGTACTTC	CASRELGTASSYEQYF
TRBV7-9	.	TRBD1	TRBJ1-2	TGTGCCAGCAGTCCGGACAGGGGAGCCTTCCCTTTCTATGGCTACACCTTC	CASSPDRGAFPFYGYTF
TRBV6-4	many	TRBD1	TRBJ2-1	TGTGCCAGCAGTGCCGACGGGACAGGGGGGTACAATGAGCAGTTCTTC	CASSADGTGGYNEQFF
TRBV7-9	.	TRBD1	TRBJ2-7	TGTGCCAGCAGCCCGACAGGGCCCTCCTACGAGCAGTACTTC	CASSPTGPSYEQYF
TRBV13	.	.	TRBJ1-3	TGTGCCAGCAGCTTAGAGGGTTCTGGAAACACCATATATTTT	CASSLEGSGNTIYF
TRBV5-2	few	.	TRBJ2-5	TGTGCCAGCAGCCGCAGGGGAGGGGGCCAAGAGACCCAGTACTTC	CASSRRGGGQETQYF
TRBV27	.	TRBD2	TRBJ2-7	TGTGCCAGCAGCGGGGGGGTGACCCCCTACGAGCAGTACTTC	CASSGGVTPYEQYF
TRBV15	.	.	TRBJ2-1	TGTGCCACCAGCAGAGATGCAGGGGATGAGCAGTTCTTC	CATSRDAGDEQFF
TRBV6-1	many	.	TRBJ1-1	TGTGCCAGCAGTGAAACAATCCGGTTGAACACTGAAGCTTTCTTT	CASSETIRLNTEAFF
TRBV27	.	.	TRBJ1-4	TGTGCCAGCAGTTTAGTTGTAGGGGCTGAAAAACTGTTTTTT	CASSLVVGAEKLFF
TRBV7-8	once	TRBD1	TRBJ2-3	TGTGCCAGCAGCGCCGACAGGGTAGTCACAGATACGCAGTATTTT	CASSADRVVTDTQYF
TRBV18	.	.	TRBJ1-2	TGTGCCAGCTCACCACGGGGTTCATATGGCTACACCTTC	CASSPRGSYGYTF
TRBV5-1	.	TRBD2	TRBJ2-2	TGCGCCAGCAGCCCCAGCGGGAGAAAGAACACCGGGGAGCTGTTTTTT	CASSPSGRKNTGELFF
TRBV13	.	.	TRBJ2-7	TGTGCCAGCAGCGTTAGGGGGGACTCCTCTGTCTACGAGCAGTACTTC	CASSVRGDSSVYEQYF
TRBV2	.	.	TRBJ1-5	TGTGCCAGCAGTTGGGGGTTTAGCAATCAGCCCCAGCATTTT	CASSWGFSNQPQHF
TRBV7-9	.	.	TRBJ1-1	TGTGCCAGCAGCTTGGGCCACCGTCGGAACACTGAAGCTTTCTTT	CASSLGHRRNTEAFF
TRBV19	few	.	TRBJ2-3	TGTGCCAGTAGCAAGGACAGTTGGGTGACTAGCACAGATACGCAGTATTTT	CASSKDSWVTSTDTQYF
TRBV7-6	.	.	TRBJ1-2	TGTGCCAGCAGCTGGGACGGCTATGGCTACACCTTC	CASSWDGYGYTF
TRBV13	.	.	TRBJ1-1	TGTGCCAGCAGCCGACAGGAACGATACCAAGCTTTCTTT	CASSRQERYQAFF
TRBV6-6	.	.	TRBJ1-2	TGTGCCAGTGCGTCCGGGCCGGGCTACACCTTC	CASASGPGYTF
TRBV27	.	.	TRBJ2-1	TGTGCCAGCAGTTTAGGGGGCGCGACAGGGCAGTTCTTC	CASSLGGATGQFF
TRBV19	.	TRBD2	TRBJ2-1	TGTGCCAGTAGTGGCCGGGAGGGCAATGAGCAGTTCTTC	CASSGREGNEQFF
TRBV29-1	.	TRBD1	TRBJ2-7	TGCAGCGTTGAAGAAGGACAGGGAGAACGCTACGAGCAGTACTTC	CSVEEGQGERYEQYF
TRBV2	.	TRBD1	TRBJ1-3	TGTGCCAGCAGTGCCGGGACAGGGAACCTGGCTGGAAACACCATATATTTT	CASSAGTGNLAGNTIYF
TRBV5-1	.	.	TRBJ2-7	TGCGCCAGCAGCTACCGGGACGGACCCTACGAGCAGTACTTC	CASSYRDGPYEQYF
TRBV7-9	few	.	TRBJ2-1	TGTGCCAGCAGCTTAGCGTCCGTGGACAATGAGCAGTTCTTC	CASSLASVDNEQFF
TRBV6-1	.	.	TRBJ2-5	TGTGCCAGCAGCAGAGGTAATAGTGACGTGGAGACCCAGTACTTC	CASSRGNSDVETQYF
TRBV29-1	.	.	TRBJ2-7	TGCAGCGTTGAAGTACAGTCCTACGAGCAGTACTTC	CSVEVQSYEQYF
TRBV5-1	once	TRBD2	TRBJ2-3	TGCGCCAGCAGCTTGGAGAGCGGGAACACAGATACGCAGTATTTT	CASSLESGNTDTQYF
TRBV7-2	.	.	TRBJ1-5	TGTGCCAGCAGCTTAAGGCCATATAGCAATCAGCCCCAGCATTTT	CASSLRPYSNQPQHF
TRBV25-1	.	.	TRBJ1-5	TGTGCCAGCAGTGAGGAGGGACAAAACAATCAGCCCCAGCATTTT	CASSEEGQNNQPQHF
TRBV15	.	.	TRBJ1-2	TGTGCCACCAGCAGAGATAGGAGGCGGCGTAGAGGCTACACCTTC	CATSRDRRRRRGYTF
TRBV11-2	.	.	TRBJ2-7	TGTGCCAGCAGCTCTCTAGCGAACTCGTACTACGAGCAGTACTTC	CASSSLANSYYEQYF
TRBV11-2	many	TRBD2	TRBJ2-3	TGTGCCAGCAGTTCCAAAGCGGGAGGGTTTGCAGATACGCAGTATTTT	CASSSKAGGFADTQYF
TRBV5-1	.	TRBD2	TRBJ2-1	TGCGCCAGCAGCTTGGTTTTTGGCGGGAGAAGCTCCTACAATGAGCAGTTCTTC	CASSLVFGGRSSYNEQFF
TRBV25-1	medium-sized	.	TRBJ2-2	TGTGCCAGCAGTGAACCCCGGCACACCGGGGAGCTGTTTTTT	CASSEPRHTGELFF
TRBV6-5	.	.	TRBJ1-1	TGTGCCAGCAGTGGAAGTATAGGGGGCACTGAAGCTTTCTTT	CASSGSIGGTEAFF
TRBV15	.	TRBD1	TRBJ2-6	TGTGCCACCAGCCCCCGGACAGGCTCTGGGGCCAACGTCCTGACTTTC	CATSPRTGSGANVLTF
TRBV29-1	.	TRBD2	TRBJ2-1	TGCAGCGTTGAACGGACTAGCTGGGCGAACAATGAGCAGTTCTTC	CSVERTSWANNEQFF
TRBV19	.	.	TRBJ2-7	TGTGCCAGTAGTTTGGACAGTAACTACGAGCAGTACTTC	CASSLDSNYEQYF
TRBV5-1	.	.	TRBJ2-7	TGCGCCAGCAGCAAGGGGACACGCGAGCAGTACTTC	CASSKGTREQYF
TRBV19	.	TRBD2	TRBJ2-7	TGTGCCAGTAGCCTCGGTGGTGCGGGAGTTGCCTACGAGCAGTACTTC	CASSLGGAGVAYEQYF
TRBV6-6	.	TRBD2	TRBJ2-7	TGTGCCAGCAGTTACAGCCCGGGGGGGCTCGACGAGCAGTACTTC	CASSYSPGGLDEQYF
TRBV30	.	.	TRBJ1-1	TGTGCCTGGAGTAGGGGACTTTCGGCTTTCTTT	CAWSRGLSAFF
TRBV10-3	.	TRBD2	TRBJ2-7	TGTGCCATCAGTGATAACTTGGTAAGCGGGGAGTGCGAGCAGTACTTC	CAISDNLVSGECEQYF
TRBV9	.	TRBD1	TRBJ1-3	TGTGCCAGCAGCGTGACAGGGGACGGAGGAAACACCATATATTTT	CASSVTGDGGNTIYF